Listed below are T cell receptor beta chains from one sample, sequenced in a study of read filtering for tumor transcriptome and immune sequencing. TCRdb used MiXCR to reprocess the reads, holding one entry per CDR3 protein. The repertoire holds about 39,000 distinct CDR3 sequences, with about 14% as singletons. The sequenced sample consisted of a population of CD138-negative cells sorted from bone marrow. The receptors stem from a donor aged 40 or over with multiple myeloma. Each CDR3 is given with its conserved first and last residue. The D gene is left open where the match is weak. Clone size is stated in some rows and not others, as once, few, many or a class when expanded.

clone_size	d_call	j_call	v_call	cdr3_length	cdr3_nt	cdr3_aa
-	-	TRBJ2-2	TRBV29-1	13	TGCAGCGGTTACGGACGGAACACCGGGGAGCTGTTTTTT	CSGYGRNTGELFF
many	TRBD2	TRBJ2-3	TRBV7-9	18	TGTGCCAGCAGCATCGGACTAGCGGGGGGTGTTCGGGCAGATACGCAGTATTTT	CASSIGLAGGVRADTQYF
many	TRBD1	TRBJ1-2	TRBV19	17	TGTGCCAGTACCCCGAGGGAAGGGGGCGGTAGGAACTATGGCTACACCTTC	CASTPREGGGRNYGYTF
many	-	TRBJ1-4	TRBV7-2	16	TGTGCCAGCAGCACGGGGGATATTGCGAGGAGGGAAAAACTGTTTTTT	CASSTGDIARREKLFF
many	TRBD1	TRBJ1-6	TRBV7-2	15	TGTGCCAGCAGCGAGGGACAGGGTGGGAATTCACCCCTCCACTTT	CASSEGQGGNSPLHF
-	TRBD1	TRBJ2-3	TRBV4-1	19	TGCGCCAGCAGCCCAGGGTGGGGACAGGGTCGGGCTAGTACAGATGCGCAGTATTTT	CASSPGWGQGRASTDAQYF
few	TRBD2	TRBJ2-1	TRBV5-6	15	TGTGCCAGCAGGGGACCGGGACTAGACAACAATGAGCAGTTCTTC	CASRGPGLDNNEQFF
few	TRBD2	TRBJ2-3	TRBV6-5	15	TGTGCCAGCACCCCCGAGCGGGGGAGCACAGATACGCAGTATTTT	CASTPERGSTDTQYF
-	-	TRBJ2-3	TRBV29-1	11	TGCAGCGTTGGGAGGGGTGATACGCAGTATTTT	CSVGRGDTQYF
many	-	TRBJ2-7	TRBV10-1	11	TGCGTCAATGGGTTGGTCTACGAGCAGTACTTC	CVNGLVYEQYF
many	-	TRBJ1-3	TRBV18	14	TGTGCCAGCTCACCCTCTTCGGAAGGAAACACCATATATTTT	CASSPSSEGNTIYF
many	-	TRBJ2-7	TRBV19	14	TGTGCCAGTAGTCCCGGACTGGGCTCCAACGAGCAGTACTTC	CASSPGLGSNEQYF
many	-	TRBJ2-1	TRBV9	15	TGTGCCAGCAGCGTCCTCAGGGCCCCCTACAATGAGCAGTTCTTC	CASSVLRAPYNEQFF
many	-	TRBJ1-6	TRBV2	13	TGTGCCAGCAGTGAACGGGCCGATTCACCCCTCCACTTT	CASSERADSPLHF
few	-	TRBJ2-3	TRBV20-1	14	TGCAGTGCTCCGACGGGGGCGGGCACAGATACGCAGTATTTT	CSAPTGAGTDTQYF